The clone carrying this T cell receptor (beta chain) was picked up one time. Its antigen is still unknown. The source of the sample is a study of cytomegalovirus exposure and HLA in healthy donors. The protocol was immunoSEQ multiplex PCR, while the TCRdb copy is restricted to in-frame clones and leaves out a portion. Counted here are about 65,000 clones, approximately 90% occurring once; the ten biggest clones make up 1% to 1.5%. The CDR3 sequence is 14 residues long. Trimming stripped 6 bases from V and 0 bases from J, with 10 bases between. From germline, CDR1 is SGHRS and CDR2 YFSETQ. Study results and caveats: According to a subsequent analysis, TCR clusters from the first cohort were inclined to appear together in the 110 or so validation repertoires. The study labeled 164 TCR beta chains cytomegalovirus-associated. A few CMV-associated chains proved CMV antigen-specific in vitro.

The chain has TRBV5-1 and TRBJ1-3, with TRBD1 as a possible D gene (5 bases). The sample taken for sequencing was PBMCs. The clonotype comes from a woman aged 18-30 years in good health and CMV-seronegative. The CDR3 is CASISGPSGNTIYF. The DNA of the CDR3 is TGCGCCAGCATCTCAGGGCCCTCTGGAAACACCATATATTTT.